Below, 18 T cell receptor beta chains from the same sample are listed, as sequenced in a study of blood T cell repertoires in COVID-19. The table came from immunoSEQ multiplex PCR; TCRdb's copy has only in-frame clones and leaves some out. The sample includes hundreds of thousands of clones, about 86% of them seen just once. Sequenced sample: peripheral blood. Every receptor here comes from a woman aged 80 or older with acute or convalescent COVID-19.

The rearrangement links TRBV25-1 to TRBJ2-7; possible D gene TRBD1, 6 bases. CDR1 is MGHDK and CDR2 is SYGVNS in the germline V gene. The CDR3 runs to 11 residues. Trimming cost V 9 bases and J 4 bases, with 10 bases left between them. The CDR3 region is CARAGAYEQYF. Written as DNA, the CDR3 is TGTGCCAGGGCAGGGGCTTACGAGCAGTACTTC.

The chain couples TRBV2 to TRBJ1-4; D gene ambiguous. This CDR3 contains 13 residues. V lost 5 bases and J 8 bases, leaving 12 bases between the germline ends. Germline assignment: CDR1 SNHLY and CDR2 FYNNEI. The CDR3 DNA reads as TGTGCCAGCAGTAAGGAAACGGGGGAAAAACTGTTTTTT. It codes for CASSKETGEKLFF.

The chain recombines TRBV5-6 with TRBJ1-1; D gene ambiguous. The CDR3 has 16 amino acids. V dropped 1 base and J dropped 3 bases, with 16 bases sitting between them. In germline, CDR1 is SGHDT, CDR2 YYEEEE. Written as DNA, the CDR3 is TGTGCCAGCAGCTTGTTACGTATGAGGGTTGACACTGAAGCTTTCTTT. This encodes CASSLLRMRVDTEAFF.

This clone was detected ten times or more. This rearrangement joins TRBV9 to TRBJ1-2, with 9 bases lining up with TRBD1. Looked up from germline, CDR1 is SGDLS and CDR2 is YYNGEE. The CDR3 has 17 amino acids. The J segment lost 3 bases and the V segment lost 4 bases, leaving 13 bases of the junction unmatched. CDR3 sequence (DNA): TGTGCCAGCAGCCCCCGGACAGGGGACCTCTCTGACTATGGCTACACCTTC. This encodes CASSPRTGDLSDYGYTF.

This clone has more than one count but fewer than ten. The chain links TRBV2 to TRBJ1-2; D perhaps matches TRBD1 (6 bases). The CDR3 is made up of 13 amino acids. V shed 7 bases and J shed 6 bases, with 15 bases lying between them. Per germline, CDR1 SNHLY and CDR2 FYNNEI. The CDR3 region has the DNA TGTGCCAGCAAGAACTGGGGGCGGGATGGCTACACCTTC. This codes for CASKNWGRDGYTF.

A single count supports this clone. The chain has TRBV10-1 and TRBJ2-3; the match to TRBD2 covers 11 bases. Germline loops: CDR1 WNHNN, CDR2 SYGVQD (reference sequence). CDR3 length: 17 amino acids. The ends lost 0 bases at V and 5 bases at J; junction bases unmatched: 7. CDR3 bases: TGCGCCAGCAGTGAGTCAGGCCTAGCGGGGGGTATAGATACGCAGTATTTT. This encodes CASSESGLAGGIDTQYF.

V and J are TRBV5-5 and TRBJ1-2; D possibly corresponds to TRBD1 (6 bases). V lost 2 bases and J lost 3, with 8 bases in between. This CDR3 is built from 13 residues. CDR1 is SGHKS, CDR2 YYEKEE, per germline (reference sequence). The CDR3, as DNA: TGTGCCAGCAGCTTACAGGGTTACTATGGCTACACCTTC. Translated, it gives CASSLQGYYGYTF. The complete variable domain, with remaining parts taken from reference TRBV5-5 and TRBJ1-2, reads DAGVTQSPTHLIKTRGQQVTLRCSPISGHKSVSWYQQVLGQGPQFIFQYYEKEERGRGNFPDRFSARQFPNYSSELNVNALLLGDSALYLCASSLQGYYGYTFGSGTRLTVV.

The chain has TRBV5-6 and TRBJ1-1; a possible D gene is TRBD1 (5 bases). This CDR3 spans 15 amino acids. V lost 1 base and J 1 base, leaving 11 bases between the germline ends. Germline CDR1 and CDR2: SGHDT and YYEEEE. For the CDR3, the DNA is TGTGCCAGCAGCTTGCGGCGGACAACGAACACTGAAGCTTTCTTT. Its protein product is CASSLRRTTNTEAFF. Complete variable domain (other parts from reference TRBV5-6 and TRBJ1-1): DAGVTQSPTHLIKTRGQQVTLRCSPKSGHDTVSWYQQALGQGPQFIFQYYEEEERQRGNFPDRFSGHQFPNYSSELNVNALLLGDSALYLCASSLRRTTNTEAFFGQGTRLTVV.

The chain employs TRBV7-8 and TRBJ1-1; 10 nucleotides align to TRBD1. The junction had 4 bases not matched to a gene; V was cut back by 5 bases and J by 4 bases. Germline V gives CDR1 SGHVS, CDR2 FQNEAQ. CDR3 size: 14 residues. The DNA of the CDR3 is TGTGCCAGCAGCCAGGACAGGGGGGGCACTGAAGCTTTCTTT. It specifies CASSQDRGGTEAFF.

The chain couples TRBV2 to TRBJ1-2, with D uncertain. The CDR3 extends over 13 amino acids. V lost 2 bases to trimming and J lost 4 bases, with 8 bases between them. Germline V gene data show CDR1 as SNHLY and CDR2 as FYNNEI. This chain's CDR3 is CASSETSLYGYTF. As DNA, the CDR3 is TGTGCCAGCAGTGAAACTTCTCTCTATGGCTACACCTTC.

The chain has TRBV6-5 and TRBJ1-5; D not resolved. Looked up from germline, CDR1 is MNHEY and CDR2 is SVGAGI. CDR3 size: 14 residues. Trimming pared 10 bases from V and 3 bases from J, leaving 16 bases between. The CDR3 sequence is CATTGSLFNQPQHF. The CDR3 DNA sequence: TGTGCCACCACCGGGTCTTTATTCAATCAGCCCCAGCATTTT.

The chain couples TRBV18 to TRBJ1-1, with D possibly being TRBD1 (5 bases). V was pared by 0 bases and J by 5 bases, with 16 bases between. This CDR3 region has 16 residues. Germline CDR1 reads KGHSH; CDR2 reads LQKENI. This chain's CDR3 is CASSPPGGKRLTEAFF. The CDR3 nucleotides read TGTGCCAGCTCACCACCCGGGGGGAAGCGGCTAACTGAAGCTTTCTTT.

The V gene is TRBV9, the J gene TRBJ2-5, with 10 bases that match TRBD2. The CDR3 runs 15 residues. Looked up from germline, CDR1 is SGDLS and CDR2 is YYNGEE. V trimming: 5 bases; J trimming: 4 bases; junction bases outside the gene matches: 8. This CDR3 reads CASSLAGGRGETQYF. DNA for the CDR3: TGTGCCAGCAGTTTAGCGGGGGGCCGGGGAGAGACCCAGTACTTC.

The CDR3 bases are TGTGCCAGCAGCCCGGGACAGGGAGTATCACCCCTCCACTTT. Translating gives CASSPGQGVSPLHF. V is TRBV6-4 and J is TRBJ1-6, with TRBD1 identical over 9 bases. This CDR3 contains 14 residues. Per germline, CDR1 MRHNA and CDR2 SNTAGT. V lost 6 bases, J lost 10 bases, and 7 bases stayed unmatched.

This chain connects TRBV28 to TRBJ2-6, with 7 bases aligning to TRBD1. Trimming cost V 2 bases and J 1 base; bases outside gene matches: 11. This CDR3 is built from 19 residues. Germline CDR1 and CDR2: MDHEN and SYDVKM. In nucleotides, the CDR3 is TGTGCCAGCAGTTTACGAAGGGGGCCCGCTTTTTCTGGGGCCAACGTCCTGACTTTC. Protein sequence: CASSLRRGPAFSGANVLTF.

The chain has TRBV20-1 and TRBJ1-2, with D perhaps TRBD1 (6 bases). CDR1 DFQATT and CDR2 SNEGSKA come from the germline V gene (reference sequence). This CDR3 comprises 14 residues. V dropped 3 bases and J dropped 6 bases, with 17 bases sitting between them. The DNA of the CDR3 is TGCAGTGCTAGTCGCATACAGGGTGAGGATGGCTACACCTTC. Translating gives CSASRIQGEDGYTF.

J is TRBJ1-2 and V is TRBV7-9; no clear D. The CDR3 totals 15 residues. Germline V CDR1 and CDR2: SEHNR, FQNEAQ (reference sequence). Trimming cost V 0 bases and J 0 bases, with 8 bases left between them. The CDR3 bases are TGTGCCAGCAGCTTAGCGGGCAGTTCTAACTATGGCTACACCTTC. Protein sequence: CASSLAGSSNYGYTF.

The chain is built from TRBV11-2 and TRBJ1-5; TRBD1 is a possible D gene (6 bases). The V end was cut by 5 bases, the J end by 4 bases, with 18 bases between. This CDR3 is 16 amino acids long. Germline CDR1 SGHAT, CDR2 FQNNGV. The CDR3 sequence is CASSGGGPGWNQPQHF. The CDR3, as DNA: TGTGCCAGCAGCGGGGGCGGCCCTGGATGGAATCAGCCCCAGCATTTT.